Each of the 11 T cell receptor beta chains below was sequenced from the same sample in a study of T cell responses to AZD1222 COVID-19 vaccine. Repertoires were generated with immunoSEQ multiplex PCR, while TCRdb's copy carries only in-frame clones and drops some. The sample has 90,000 to 140,000 clones, approximately 92% seen once. Sequenced material: peripheral blood, taken 28 days after the second AZD1222 dose. All receptors derive from an adult who received the AZD1222 COVID-19 vaccine.

J is TRBJ2-4 and V is TRBV28; TRBD1 matches at 9 bases. Germline V gene data show CDR1 as MDHEN and CDR2 as SYDVKM. The length of the CDR3 is 15 residues. Germline trimming cut 4 bases from V and 3 bases from J; bases unmatched to any gene: 4. In DNA form, the CDR3 reads TGTGCCAGCAGTTACAGGGGGCAAGGCAAAAACATTCAGTACTTC. This encodes CASSYRGQGKNIQYF.

This clone came up a few times. V gene TRBV4-2 combines with J gene TRBJ2-7; D possibly corresponds to TRBD1 (6 bases). V lost 3 bases and J 7 bases, leaving 25 bases between the germline ends. In germline, CDR1 is LGHNA, CDR2 YNFKEQ. The CDR3 sequence is 17 residues long. The CDR3 loop reads CASSHPRTDRDPREQYF. DNA for the CDR3: TGTGCCAGCAGCCACCCTAGAACGGACAGAGACCCTCGTGAGCAGTACTTC.

V is TRBV19 and J is TRBJ1-2, with 8 bases that match TRBD1. V was clipped by 5 bases and J by 4 bases; unmatched bases: 9. This CDR3 is 15 amino acids long. Looked up from germline, CDR1 is LNHDA and CDR2 is SQIVND (reference sequence). The CDR3 nucleotides read TGTGCCAGTAGTCCATCCGTCGGACAGGGCTATGGCTACACCTTC. Protein sequence: CASSPSVGQGYGYTF.

This rearrangement joins TRBV27 to TRBJ2-1; no definite D call. The CDR3 totals 13 residues. V dropped 3 bases and J dropped 8 bases, with 11 bases sitting between them. Germline V gene sequence: CDR1 MNHEY, CDR2 SMNVEV (reference sequence). CDR3 in amino acids: CASSFSPPYEQFF. The DNA for the CDR3 is TGTGCCAGCAGTTTCTCACCCCCATATGAGCAGTTCTTC.

V usage is TRBV18 and J usage is TRBJ2-1, with D uncertain. V was clipped by 6 bases and J by 4 bases, with 13 bases between them. The CDR3 is 14 residues long. Germline V CDR1 and CDR2: KGHSH, LQKENI. The CDR3 bases are TGTGCCAGCTCTCTCCCGGGTGGTTACAATGAGCAGTTCTTC. It translates to CASSLPGGYNEQFF. Full variable domain (missing parts from reference TRBV18 and TRBJ2-1): NAGVMQNPRHLVRRRGQEARLRCSPMKGHSHVYWYRQLPEEGLKFMVYLQKENIIDESGMPKERFSAEFPKEGPSILRIQQVVRGDSAAYFCASSLPGGYNEQFFGPGTRLTVL.

The CDR3 DNA sequence: TGTGCCAGCAGCTTATACCCGGATTATGGCTACACCTTC. Amino acids: CASSLYPDYGYTF. The chain joins TRBV7-9 to TRBJ1-2; D gene uncertain. The CDR3 contains 13 residues. Germline CDR1 SEHNR, CDR2 FQNEAQ (reference sequence). V lost 2 bases and J 5 bases, leaving 9 bases between the germline ends.

The genes are TRBV30 and TRBJ1-2, with TRBD1 identical over 12 bases. Trimming at V came to 8 bases and at J to 4 bases, leaving 11 bases not matched to a gene. The CDR3 has 15 amino acids. Germline loops: CDR1 GTSNPN, CDR2 SVGIG (reference sequence). CDR3 DNA: TGTGCCCGATTCCGGGACAGGGGGCATGGCTATGGCTACACCTTC. Translating gives CARFRDRGHGYGYTF.

This chain links TRBV19 with TRBJ1-5; maybe TRBD1 (6 bases). The V gene lost 9 bases and the J gene lost 0 bases, with 15 bases spanning the gap. The CDR3 extends over 15 amino acids. Germline loops: CDR1 LNHDA, CDR2 SQIVND (reference sequence). The CDR3: CASRGRDTSNQPQHF. The DNA for the CDR3 is TGTGCCAGCCGGGGAAGGGACACTAGCAATCAGCCCCAGCATTTT.

The chain carries TRBV20-1 and TRBJ2-1; 15 positions agree with TRBD2. The CDR3 runs to 15 residues. Germline lookup yields CDR1 DFQATT and CDR2 SNEGSKA (reference sequence). Germline trimming cut 3 bases from V and 7 bases from J; bases unmatched to any gene: 4. CDR3 bases: TGCAGTGCTAGTTCCGGGACTAGCGGGAGGAATGAGCAGTTCTTC. Translating gives CSASSGTSGRNEQFF.

This chain connects TRBV5-1 to TRBJ2-6; D is unclear. The CDR3 runs to 16 residues. Germline CDR1 SGHRS, CDR2 YFSETQ. Trimming removed 2 bases at V and 6 bases at J, with 15 bases between. The CDR3 nucleotides are TGCGCCAGCAGCTTTTCTCTTCGGCTCGAGGCCAACGTCCTGACTTTC. This sequence encodes CASSFSLRLEANVLTF.

The chain links TRBV30 to TRBJ2-2; 10 positions agree with TRBD1. CDR1 and CDR2 (germline): GTSNPN, SVGIG (reference sequence). V dropped 3 bases and J dropped 3; count of bases not matched to a gene: 4. The CDR3 consists of 15 residues. CDR3 residues: CAWRTGTGDTGELFF. As DNA, the CDR3 is TGTGCCTGGAGGACCGGGACAGGGGACACCGGGGAGCTGTTTTTT.